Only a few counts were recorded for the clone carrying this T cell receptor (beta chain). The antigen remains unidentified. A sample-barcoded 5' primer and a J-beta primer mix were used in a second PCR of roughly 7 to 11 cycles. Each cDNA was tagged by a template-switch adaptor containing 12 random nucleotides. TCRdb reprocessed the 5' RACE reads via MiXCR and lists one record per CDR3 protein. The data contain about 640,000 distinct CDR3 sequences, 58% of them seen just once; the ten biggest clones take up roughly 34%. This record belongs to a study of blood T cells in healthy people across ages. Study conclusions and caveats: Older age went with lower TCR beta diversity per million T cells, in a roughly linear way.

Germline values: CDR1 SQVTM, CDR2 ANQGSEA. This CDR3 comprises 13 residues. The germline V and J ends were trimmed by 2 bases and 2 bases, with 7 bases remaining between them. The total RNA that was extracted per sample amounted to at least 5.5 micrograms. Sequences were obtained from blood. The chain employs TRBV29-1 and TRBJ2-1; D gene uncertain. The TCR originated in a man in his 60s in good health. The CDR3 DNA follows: TGCAGCGTTGAACGTGAGGCCTACAATGAGCAGTTCTTC. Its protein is CSVEREAYNEQFF.